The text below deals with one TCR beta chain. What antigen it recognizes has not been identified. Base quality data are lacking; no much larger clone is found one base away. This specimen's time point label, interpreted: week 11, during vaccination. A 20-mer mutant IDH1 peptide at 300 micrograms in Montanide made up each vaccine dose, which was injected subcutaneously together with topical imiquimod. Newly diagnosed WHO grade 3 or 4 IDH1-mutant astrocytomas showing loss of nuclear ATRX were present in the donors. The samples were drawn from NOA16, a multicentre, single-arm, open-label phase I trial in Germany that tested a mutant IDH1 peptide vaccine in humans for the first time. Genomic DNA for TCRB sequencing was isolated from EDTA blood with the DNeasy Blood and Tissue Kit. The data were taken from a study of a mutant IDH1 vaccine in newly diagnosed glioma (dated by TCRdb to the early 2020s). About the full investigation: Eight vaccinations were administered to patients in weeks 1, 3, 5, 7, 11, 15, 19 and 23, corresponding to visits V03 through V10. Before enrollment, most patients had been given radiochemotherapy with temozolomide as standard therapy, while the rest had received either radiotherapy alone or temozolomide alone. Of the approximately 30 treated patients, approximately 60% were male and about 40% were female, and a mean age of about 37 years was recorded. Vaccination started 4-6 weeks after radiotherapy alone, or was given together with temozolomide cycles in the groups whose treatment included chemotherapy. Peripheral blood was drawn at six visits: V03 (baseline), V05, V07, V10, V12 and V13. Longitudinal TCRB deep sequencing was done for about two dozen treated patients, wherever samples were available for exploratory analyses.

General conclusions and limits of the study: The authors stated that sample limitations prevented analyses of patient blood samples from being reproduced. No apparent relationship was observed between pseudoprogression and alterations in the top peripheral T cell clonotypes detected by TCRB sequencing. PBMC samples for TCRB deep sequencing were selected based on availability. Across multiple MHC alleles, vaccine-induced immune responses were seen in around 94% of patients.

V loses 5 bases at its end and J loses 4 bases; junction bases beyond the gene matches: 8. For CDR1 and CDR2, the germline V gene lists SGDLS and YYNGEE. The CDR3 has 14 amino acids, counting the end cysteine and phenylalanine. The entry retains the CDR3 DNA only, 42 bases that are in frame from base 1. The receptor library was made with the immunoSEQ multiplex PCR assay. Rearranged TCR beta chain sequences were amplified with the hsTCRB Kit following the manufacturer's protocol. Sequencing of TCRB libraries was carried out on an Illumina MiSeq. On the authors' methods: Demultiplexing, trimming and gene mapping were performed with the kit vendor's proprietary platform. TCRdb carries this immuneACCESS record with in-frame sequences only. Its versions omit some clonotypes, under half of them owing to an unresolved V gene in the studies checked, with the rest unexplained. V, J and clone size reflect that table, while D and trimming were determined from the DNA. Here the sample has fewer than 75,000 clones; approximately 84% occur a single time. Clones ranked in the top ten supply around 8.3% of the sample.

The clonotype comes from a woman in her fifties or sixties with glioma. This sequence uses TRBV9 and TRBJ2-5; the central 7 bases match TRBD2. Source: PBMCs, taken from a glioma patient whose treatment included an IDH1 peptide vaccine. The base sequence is TGTGCCAGCAGTCATTTTGGGGAGGGAGAGACCCAGTACTTC. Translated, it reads CASSHFGEGETQYF.